The 8 T cell receptor beta chains reported below all come from one sample, sequenced in a study of monozygotic twins with inflammatory bowel disease. TCRdb re-called the 5' RACE reads and catalogs CDR3 proteins one per entry, DNA excluded. The sample holds a few hundred thousand distinct CDR3 sequences. The sample taken for sequencing was blood. The receptors were sampled from a human donor with ulcerative colitis or Crohn's disease, or a healthy co-twin of an affected twin (not recorded which).

V usage is TRBV6-1 and J usage is TRBJ1-2; the TCRdb call, TRBD1, lacks DNA for checking. Germline V gene data show CDR1 as MNHNS and CDR2 as SASEGT. The CDR3 totals 15 residues. CDR3 sequence: CASVHPGQGRRGYTF.

The rearrangement joins TRBV20-1 to TRBJ2-7; TCRdb proposes TRBD2, but this gene call is untestable without DNA. The germline gives CDR1 DFQATT, CDR2 SNEGSKA (reference sequence). This CDR3 comprises 14 residues. This chain's CDR3 is CSATEGRPPYEQYF.

The rearrangement uses TRBV20-1 and TRBJ1-2; without DNA, the TCRdb call of TRBD1 cannot be checked. Germline V gene data show CDR1 as DFQATT and CDR2 as SNEGSKA (reference sequence). This CDR3 is 15 amino acids long. This CDR3 is CSARAMTGGDYGYTF.

V usage is TRBV5-1 and J usage is TRBJ2-1; the D call from TCRdb, TRBD2, cannot be confirmed without DNA. CDR1 SGHRS and CDR2 YFSETQ come from the germline V gene. The length of the CDR3 is 17 residues. The CDR3 sequence: CASSSRTSGSRSNEQFF.

J is TRBJ2-1 and V is TRBV6-2 or TRBV6-3; checking the TCRdb D call of TRBD2 is not possible without DNA. Germline CDR1 is MNHEY and CDR2 is SVGEGT. The CDR3 contains 15 residues. CDR3 amino acids: CASSLREYSYNEQFF.

The genes are TRBV7-8 and TRBJ2-7; TCRdb calls TRBD2, which cannot be checked without DNA. The length of the CDR3 is 16 residues. The V gene's germline CDR1 is SGHVS and CDR2 FQNEAQ. CDR3: CASSSFRLAGIYEQYF.

The rearrangement uses TRBV10-1 and TRBJ2-5; TCRdb reports TRBD2, a call that lacks DNA to check it against. In germline, CDR1 is WNHNN, CDR2 SYGVQD (reference sequence). This CDR3 is 15 amino acids long. This CDR3 reads CASSSFGLAGETQYF.

V gene TRBV12-3 or TRBV12-4 combines with J gene TRBJ2-7; checking the TCRdb D call of TRBD1 is not possible without DNA. The CDR3 has 16 residues. CDR3 region: CASSLAPAKQVREQYF.